The T cell receptor (beta chain) described here comes from a study of T cell responses to AZD1222 COVID-19 vaccine. Notes on this clone: What it recognizes is unknown.

With V trimmed by 2 bases and J by 7 bases, 5 bases remained unmatched. Germline CDR1 MNHEY, CDR2 SVGAGI. The CDR3 extends over 15 amino acids. Study-level results: Clonal diversity may have been underestimated in mostly white British donors. Spike-wide coverage was observed for vaccine-associated CD4 TCRs, with dominant responses at 160-218 and 743-854. At baseline, seropositivity was found in only a handful of AZD1222 recipients.

TCRdb keeps only in-frame clones here, not all; method: immunoSEQ multiplex PCR. Among approximately 89,000 clones listed, about 90% were seen once. The TCR was taken from an adult in good health. This sample comprised peripheral blood, obtained on day 0 of MenACWY control vaccination. The chain has TRBV6-5 and TRBJ2-1, with 10 nucleotides matching TRBD2. The CDR3 DNA follows: TGTGCCAGCAGTTACGGGGGGACTAGCGTTAATGAGCAGTTCTTC. This codes for CASSYGGTSVNEQFF.